This entry is about one TCR beta chain. Original processing notes: The authors estimated nucleated cell counts from reference gene primer amplification. Here immunoSEQ multiplex PCR was the method, and the copy in TCRdb shows in-frame clones only, minus some. The V and J calls and clone size come from that table; D and trimming were worked out from the DNA. The sample consists of roughly 410,000 clones, about 90% of them appearing once. This specimen comes from a study of blood T cell repertoires in COVID-19. About the study: Researchers got acute and convalescent COVID-19 samples from the United States, Italy and Spain. From T cells, B-cell-depleted T cells, or PBMCs came the material, which was cDNA or gDNA.

This clonotype was sampled from a man in his forties with acute or convalescent COVID-19. The sequenced sample was peripheral blood.

The CDR3 spells CASSLSPRTGSYGYTF. DNA for the CDR3: TGTGCCAGCAGTTTATCACCAAGGACAGGGAGCTATGGCTACACCTTC. The chain joins TRBV27 to TRBJ1-2, with 8 nucleotides matching TRBD1. From germline, CDR1 is MNHEY and CDR2 SMNVEV (reference sequence). V shed 0 bases and J 4 bases; nucleotides not matched to a gene: 7. The CDR3 totals 16 residues.